The 17 T cell receptor beta chains listed next were all sequenced from one sample in a study of OX40 agonist ivuxolimab in advanced cancers. Clones were sequenced by immunoSEQ multiplex PCR, and TCRdb holds only the in-frame ones, with some missing. In the table there are some 77,000 clones, approximately 85% of which are singletons. Here the sequenced sample was CD4+ or CD8+ T cells sorted from blood, taken in a trial of the OX40 agonist ivuxolimab. These receptors all stem from an adult with an advanced solid tumor such as melanoma, head and neck, liver or kidney cancer.

The table lists this clone with a count of one. V and J are TRBV7-3 and TRBJ1-1; 7 bases line up with TRBD1. This CDR3 has 15 amino acids. Germline V gene sequence: CDR1 SGHTA, CDR2 FQGTGA. J was trimmed by 0 bases and V by 4 bases; bases with no gene match: 5. The CDR3 protein is CASSSGGRMNTEAFF. The CDR3 DNA is TGTGCCAGCAGCTCAGGGGGTAGGATGAACACTGAAGCTTTCTTT.

This chain uses TRBV7-9 with TRBJ2-1, with 10 bases aligning to TRBD1. Trimming at V came to 5 bases and at J to 0 bases, leaving 4 bases not matched to a gene. From germline, CDR1 is SEHNR and CDR2 FQNEAQ (reference sequence). The CDR3 sequence is 16 residues long. CDR3 in amino acids: CASSPGQGGSYNEQFF. CDR3 bases: TGTGCCAGCAGCCCCGGACAGGGGGGCTCCTACAATGAGCAGTTCTTC.

The CDR3 protein is CASSLTGGEAFF. In DNA, the CDR3 is TGTGCCAGCAGTTTAACTGGCGGTGAAGCTTTCTTT. The chain couples TRBV27 to TRBJ1-1; D is undetermined. The germline V gene encodes CDR1 MNHEY and CDR2 SMNVEV (reference sequence). There are 12 residues in the CDR3. V was shortened by 2 bases and J by 7 bases, with 8 bases between the two germline ends.

This rearrangement joins TRBV19 to TRBJ2-1; TRBD2 aligns across 7 bases. Trimming cost V 7 bases and J 1 base; bases outside gene matches: 7. The CDR3 totals 15 residues. Germline-derived CDR1 and CDR2 are LNHDA and SQIVND (reference sequence). CDR3 residues: CASKAGVRSYNEQFF. The CDR3 coding sequence is TGTGCCAGTAAGGCGGGAGTGAGGTCCTACAATGAGCAGTTCTTC.

The chain links TRBV19 to TRBJ1-5, with D unclear. Germline lookup yields CDR1 LNHDA and CDR2 SQIVND (reference sequence). V lost 1 base and J lost 3, with 10 bases in between. This CDR3 comprises 15 residues. The CDR3 nucleotides read TGTGCCAGTAGTATAGGCGGAGACCTCAATCAGCCCCAGCATTTT. Protein: CASSIGGDLNQPQHF.

This chain connects TRBV14 to TRBJ2-1; D gene uncertain. This CDR3 has 16 amino acids. V gave up 0 bases and J gave up 1 base, with 10 bases separating them. CDR1 is SGHDN and CDR2 is FVKESK in the germline V gene. The CDR3 is CASSQDLPGSYNEQFF. The CDR3 nucleotides are TGTGCCAGCAGCCAAGATCTCCCGGGTTCCTACAATGAGCAGTTCTTC.

This chain connects TRBV5-6 to TRBJ2-2; TRBD1 might be the D (6 bases). The CDR3 totals 15 residues. CDR1 and CDR2 (germline): SGHDT, YYEEEE. V lost 1 base, J lost 4 bases, and 11 bases lay in between. The CDR3 sequence is CASSLTGKTTGELFF. The CDR3 DNA reads TGTGCCAGCAGCTTGACAGGGAAAACCACCGGGGAGCTGTTTTTT. Variable domain in full (rest from reference TRBV5-6 and TRBJ2-2): DAGVTQSPTHLIKTRGQQVTLRCSPKSGHDTVSWYQQALGQGPQFIFQYYEEEERQRGNFPDRFSGHQFPNYSSELNVNALLLGDSALYLCASSLTGKTTGELFFGEGSRLTVL.

The J gene is TRBJ1-2, the V gene TRBV2; TRBD1 might be the D (6 bases). The CDR3 sequence is 14 residues long. V was pared by 8 bases and J by 3 bases, with 16 bases between. Germline V gene lookup returns CDR1 SNHLY and CDR2 FYNNEI. The CDR3 sequence: CASLILDRDYGYTF. As DNA, the CDR3 is TGTGCCAGCCTTATTCTGGACAGAGACTATGGCTACACCTTC.

The chain employs TRBV19 and TRBJ1-4; the D gene is possibly TRBD1 (5 bases). Germline loops: CDR1 LNHDA, CDR2 SQIVND (reference sequence). The V end was cut by 6 bases, the J end by 3 bases, with 17 bases between. There are 16 residues in the CDR3. CDR3 amino acids: CASSSPGRGPNEKLFF. The CDR3 DNA is TGTGCCAGTAGCAGCCCAGGGAGGGGACCTAATGAAAAACTGTTTTTT.

This clone was seen once. The rearrangement joins TRBV2 to TRBJ2-1; D gene ambiguous. Germline loops: CDR1 SNHLY, CDR2 FYNNEI. The CDR3 is 13 residues long. The V and J ends lost 5 bases and 6 bases respectively, with 11 bases between them. The CDR3 bases are TGTGCCAGCAGTAGGGTAGTAGGCAATGAGCAGTTCTTC. Protein sequence: CASSRVVGNEQFF.

The V call is TRBV6-6, the J call TRBJ1-5, with D possibly TRBD1 on 6 matching bases. The germline V gene has CDR1 MNHNY and CDR2 SVGAGI (reference sequence). This CDR3 comprises 13 residues. V was trimmed by 6 bases and J by 7 bases, leaving 13 bases between them. In DNA, the CDR3 is TGTGCCAGCAGAAGGACAGTCAACCAGCCCCAGCATTTT. This codes for CASRRTVNQPQHF.

This rearrangement joins TRBV7-2 to TRBJ1-5, with 7 bases matching TRBD1. CDR3 length equals 14 residues. Germline lookup yields CDR1 SGHTA and CDR2 FQGNSA. The trim removed 4 bases at V and 7 bases at J, leaving 7 bases unmatched. CDR3 nucleotide sequence: TGTGCCAGCAGCTCAAGACAGGGTGGACAGCCCCAGCATTTT. Protein sequence: CASSSRQGGQPQHF.

CDR3 DNA sequence: TGTGCCAGCAGGACAGTCCTGAATCAGCCCCAGCATTTT. This sequence encodes CASRTVLNQPQHF. V usage is TRBV2 and J usage is TRBJ1-5; a weak D match, TRBD1 (5 bases). The CDR3 is 13 amino acids. Germline-derived CDR1 and CDR2 are SNHLY and FYNNEI. Trimming took off 6 bases at V and 4 bases at J, with 10 bases between the two ends. Full variable domain (rest looked up from reference TRBV2 and TRBJ1-5): EPEVTQTPSHQVTQMGQEVILRCVPISNHLYFYWYRQILGQKVEFLVSFYNNEISEKSEIFDDQFSVERPDGSNFTLKIRSTKLEDSAMYFCASRTVLNQPQHFGDGTRLSIL.

The J gene is TRBJ1-1, the V gene TRBV6-5; maybe TRBD1 (5 bases). CDR3 length: 13 amino acids. V lost 7 bases, J lost 3 bases, and 12 bases lay in between. Per the germline V gene, CDR1 is MNHEY and CDR2 is SVGAGI. The DNA of the CDR3 is TGTGCCAGCACTCCTGGGGGGGACACTGAAGCTTTCTTT. As protein: CASTPGGDTEAFF.

This clone is labeled as medium-sized. The chain links TRBV29-1 to TRBJ1-2; maybe TRBD1 (5 bases). The germline gives CDR1 SQVTM, CDR2 ANQGSEA. The CDR3 covers 14 residues. The V end was cut by 0 bases, the J end by 3 bases, with 11 bases between. CDR3 DNA: TGCAGCGTTGAAGATCGGGGGGGATACTATGGCTACACCTTC. Encoded protein: CSVEDRGGYYGYTF.

With regard to this clone: One end of the junction is discordant with germline, which a read error may explain. The genes are TRBV5-6 and TRBJ2-7; 9 bases map to TRBD1. This CDR3 contains 15 residues. Germline values: CDR1 SGHDT, CDR2 YYEEEE. The CDR3 coding sequence is TGTGCCAGCAGCGGACCGGGACAGGGTTCCTCCGAGCAGTACTTC. Translating it yields CASSGPGQGSSEQYF.

This clone showed up just once. This chain connects TRBV2 to TRBJ1-3, with 7 bases matching TRBD1. Germline loops: CDR1 SNHLY, CDR2 FYNNEI. Unmatched junction bases numbered 3, after V lost 1 base and J lost 3 bases. This CDR3 is built from 15 residues. CDR3 in DNA: TGTGCCAGCAGTGAAGGGACAGGTGGTGGAAACACCATATATTTT. It encodes CASSEGTGGGNTIYF.